These T cell receptor beta chains were read from a single sample in a study of T cells in localized non-small cell lung cancer. The data were produced by immunoSEQ multiplex PCR, yet TCRdb's version contains in-frame clones alone and is incomplete. The table includes tens of thousands of clones, 75% to 90% detected once. This specimen was peripheral blood, taken before any cancer treatment. The receptors here all came from a woman aged 40-69 years with stage I lung adenocarcinoma. The CDR3 runs from the conserved cysteine through the conserved F or W. D genes are given only for firm matches. Some rows have no size entry. The others give once, few or many, or a class for an expanded clone.

DNA,CDR3,D,J,V,size
TGTGCCAGCAGTTTGGGACAGGGACCCTACGAGCAGTACTTC,CASSLGQGPYEQYF,TRBD1,TRBJ2-7,TRBV28,NA
TGCGCCAGCAGCCAAGGAACCGGGACAGGGTCTGGAAACACCATATATTTT,CASSQGTGTGSGNTIYF,TRBD1,TRBJ1-3,TRBV4-3,NA
TGTGCCAGCAGTTACGAGGACGAGCAGTACTTC,CASSYEDEQYF,NA,TRBJ2-7,TRBV6-1,NA
TGTGCCAGCAGTTTAAGTTCGGCGGGCCTCTATGGCTACACCTTC,CASSLSSAGLYGYTF,NA,TRBJ1-2,TRBV28,NA
TGTGCCAGCAGCAATGACAGGGAGTCGGTTAATGAAAAACTGTTTTTT,CASSNDRESVNEKLFF,TRBD1,TRBJ1-4,TRBV7-2,NA
TGTGCCAGCAGGTCAGGGTTCGCTGAAGCTTTCTTT,CASRSGFAEAFF,NA,TRBJ1-1,TRBV6-1,NA
TGTGCCAGCTCACCAAATCAGGGGGCAGGAACTGGAAACACCATATATTTT,CASSPNQGAGTGNTIYF,TRBD1,TRBJ1-3,TRBV18,NA
TGTGCCAGGAACAGGGTCACCGGGGAGCTGTTTTTT,CARNRVTGELFF,NA,TRBJ2-2,TRBV21-1,NA
TGTGCCAGCAGTCCCAAACCGAACTATGGCTACACCTTC,CASSPKPNYGYTF,NA,TRBJ1-2,TRBV6-5,NA
TGTGCCAGCAGCCCATTAAAAACAGGGTCCCCGTCTGGGGCCAACGTCCTGACTTTC,CASSPLKTGSPSGANVLTF,NA,TRBJ2-6,TRBV14,NA
TGTGCCAGCAGCCCTAAGCACAGGGGGGTAGGCACTGAAGCTTTCTTT,CASSPKHRGVGTEAFF,TRBD1,TRBJ1-1,TRBV7-8,NA
TGTGCCAGCAGGGAACAAGCCGGACTAGGGGCCTCCTACGAGCAGTACTTC,CASREQAGLGASYEQYF,TRBD2,TRBJ2-7,TRBV6-1,NA
TGTGCCAGCAGGCCCGACAGGTTCAATCAGCCCCAGCATTTT,CASRPDRFNQPQHF,NA,TRBJ1-5,TRBV6-5,NA
TGTGCCACCCGAGGGGGAGAGAAAATTAGTGAAGCTTTCTTT,CATRGGEKISEAFF,NA,TRBJ1-1,TRBV6-5,NA
TGTGCCAGCAGTTTATCGGGACCAGAGGGGAGTTCACCCCTCCACTTT,CASSLSGPEGSSPLHF,NA,TRBJ1-6,TRBV28,NA
TGTGCCAGCACGGCAGGACAGGGGGCGAACACTGAAGCTTTCTTT,CASTAGQGANTEAFF,TRBD1,TRBJ1-1,TRBV9,once
TGTGCCAGCCGGCCCTGGACAGGATTCAATTCACCCCTCCACTTT,CASRPWTGFNSPLHF,TRBD1,TRBJ1-6,TRBV5-8,NA
TGCGCCAGTCACGAAGCGGGAGTCGGCAATGAGCAGTTCTTC,CASHEAGVGNEQFF,TRBD2,TRBJ2-1,TRBV5-1,NA
TGTGCCAGTTGGGGACAGCACTATAATTCACCCCTCCACTTT,CASWGQHYNSPLHF,TRBD1,TRBJ1-6,TRBV6-1,NA
TGTGCCAGCAGTCCTCCGGGACAGGGGAGAGATACGCAGTATTTT,CASSPPGQGRDTQYF,TRBD1,TRBJ2-3,TRBV28,NA
TGTGCCAGCAGTTTCTCTGGGGCTCCGTCTGGCTATGGCTACACCTTC,CASSFSGAPSGYGYTF,NA,TRBJ1-2,TRBV28,NA
TGTGCCAGCAGCCCCTCGGAGAAGGGCCTTGAGCAGTTCTTC,CASSPSEKGLEQFF,NA,TRBJ2-1,TRBV11-1,NA
TGTGCCAGCAGCTTGGCAGGTAGCGGGGGGTCTAGCACAGATACGCAGTATTTT,CASSLAGSGGSSTDTQYF,TRBD2,TRBJ2-3,TRBV5-4,NA
TGTGCCAGCAGGGTAGCGGGGGGCGGCGGATACGAGCAGTACTTC,CASRVAGGGGYEQYF,TRBD2,TRBJ2-7,TRBV2,NA
TGTGCCAGCAGTTTCGGGCAGATCCAAGAGACCCAGTACTTC,CASSFGQIQETQYF,NA,TRBJ2-5,TRBV28,NA
TGCGCCAGCAGCTACGGACAACATAATTCACCCCTCCACTTT,CASSYGQHNSPLHF,NA,TRBJ1-6,TRBV5-1,NA
TGCAGCGTTGGGGGGGTCGGTAGCAATCAGCCCCAGCATTTT,CSVGGVGSNQPQHF,NA,TRBJ1-5,TRBV29-1,NA
TGTGCCAGCAGTTTGAGGACAGATGATGGCTACACCTTC,CASSLRTDDGYTF,NA,TRBJ1-2,TRBV28,NA
TGTGCCAGCAGCCCCCCGTCGGGACAGATGAAAGGGGCTTTCTTT,CASSPPSGQMKGAFF,TRBD1,TRBJ1-1,TRBV28,NA
TGTGCCAGCAGTGTGTCGGGCTCGGTAAAGTTT,CASSVSGSVKF,NA,TRBJ1-4,TRBV2,few
TGTGCCAGCAGTATTCAACAGGGAGCAAATGAAAAACTGTTTTTT,CASSIQQGANEKLFF,NA,TRBJ1-4,TRBV7-9,NA
TGTGCCAGCAGCTTAAGGGGACATGGAAACACCATATATTTT,CASSLRGHGNTIYF,NA,TRBJ1-3,TRBV7-6,NA
TGTGCCAGCAGTGAAGGGCCTGGGGGTAGCACAGATACGCAGTATTTT,CASSEGPGGSTDTQYF,NA,TRBJ2-3,TRBV6-1,NA
TGTGCCAGCAGCCCCACGGTAGTGGAGAATGAGCAGTTCTTC,CASSPTVVENEQFF,NA,TRBJ2-1,TRBV7-3,NA
TGTGCCAGCAGTTACTCCGGTGAAGCTTTCTTT,CASSYSGEAFF,NA,TRBJ1-1,TRBV6-6,NA
TGTGCCAGCAGCCCTAAGACAGGCTATCAGCCCCAGCATTTT,CASSPKTGYQPQHF,NA,TRBJ1-5,TRBV5-8,NA
TGCGCCAGCGGGCTTGGGGACTCGAACACTGAAGCTTTCTTT,CASGLGDSNTEAFF,NA,TRBJ1-1,TRBV5-1,NA
TGTGCCACCAGCAGAGATTTGGCGGGGGGCTGGGAGACCCAGTACTTC,CATSRDLAGGWETQYF,TRBD2,TRBJ2-5,TRBV15,once
TGTGCCAGCAGTGACTACAACCAGGGTTTGAACACCGGGGAGCTGTTTTTT,CASSDYNQGLNTGELFF,NA,TRBJ2-2,TRBV25-1,NA
TGTGCCAGCAGCGACACAGGGGGGCAGCCCCAGCATTTT,CASSDTGGQPQHF,TRBD1,TRBJ1-5,TRBV7-9,NA
TGTGCCAGCAGCTCCGCCCAGGGGGCGACGGCTAATGAAAAACTGTTTTTT,CASSSAQGATANEKLFF,TRBD1,TRBJ1-4,TRBV7-8,NA
TGTGCCAGCAGCCCAACTAGCGGAAGTGCCGGGGAGCTGTTTTTT,CASSPTSGSAGELFF,TRBD2,TRBJ2-2,TRBV7-2,NA
TGTGCCAGCAGTGAAGCGCTTAACAGGGTCAATGAGCAGTTCTTC,CASSEALNRVNEQFF,NA,TRBJ2-1,TRBV6-1,NA
TGTGCCAGCAGTTACGGGGGGGTGATATCAGATTCACCCCTCCACTTT,CASSYGGVISDSPLHF,NA,TRBJ1-6,TRBV6-5,NA
TGTGCCAGCTCACCACTCGGGACAGGCCGTAACTATGGCTACACCTTC,CASSPLGTGRNYGYTF,TRBD1,TRBJ1-2,TRBV18,NA
TGTGCCAGCAGCTTAATACAGCCACCAACCGGGGAGCTGTTTTTT,CASSLIQPPTGELFF,NA,TRBJ2-2,TRBV7-2,NA
TGTGCCAGCACCCTCCGAGGAAGCAATCAGCCCCAGCATTTT,CASTLRGSNQPQHF,NA,TRBJ1-5,TRBV6-6,NA
TGCGCCAGCAGCTTAGGGACGGCGAACACTGAAGCTTTCTTT,CASSLGTANTEAFF,NA,TRBJ1-1,TRBV5-1,NA